This T cell receptor beta chain is from a study of T cell responses to AZD1222 COVID-19 vaccine. Findings and limits, study-wide: Baseline serostatus was positive in only six AZD1222 recipients.

Sequencing used immunoSEQ multiplex PCR; TCRdb keeps in-frame clones, though not all of them. The sample includes some 120,000 clones, approximately 85% of them seen just once. Between the trimmed V and J ends, which lost 0 bases and 7 bases, there was a span of 11 bases. The CDR3 loop spans 15 amino acids. Germline lookup yields CDR1 SGHNT and CDR2 YYREEE (reference sequence). Of note for this clone: Antigen specificity is unknown.

The chain combines TRBV5-4 with TRBJ1-6, with TRBD1 as a possible D gene (5 bases). The material was peripheral blood, obtained 28 days after the second AZD1222 dose. This TCR was sampled from an adult who received the AZD1222 COVID-19 vaccine. The CDR3 nucleotides read TGTGCCAGCAGCTTGGGACCAGGGCGGAATTCACCCCTCCACTTT. The encoded protein is CASSLGPGRNSPLHF.